The 14 T cell receptor beta chains reported below all come from one sample, sequenced in a study of cytomegalovirus exposure and HLA in healthy donors. The PCR employed 60 Vbeta primers together with 13 Jbeta primers. Profiled with immunoSEQ multiplex PCR; TCRdb holds only in-frame clones, not every one. The sample has roughly 250,000 clones; about four fifths are singletons. The specimen was PBMCs. These receptors were taken from a girl aged 2 to 9 in good health and CMV-seronegative.

This sequence joins TRBV6-1 and TRBJ1-2; 7 bases map to TRBD1. CDR3 length: 14 amino acids. The J segment lost 5 bases and the V segment lost 4 bases, leaving 7 bases of the junction unmatched. Germline V gives CDR1 MNHNS, CDR2 SASEGT. CDR3 coding DNA: TGTGCCAGCAGTGCACAAGGACAGGATTATGGCTACACCTTC. This sequence encodes CASSAQGQDYGYTF.

V usage is TRBV6-1 and J usage is TRBJ1-1; TRBD1 might be the D (6 bases). This CDR3 comprises 15 residues. Per germline, CDR1 MNHNS and CDR2 SASEGT. Trimming took 6 bases from V and 5 from J, leaving 19 bases between them. CDR3 DNA sequence: TGTGCCAGCAGATCCTCAGCGACAGGTTCGACTGAAGCTTTCTTT. As protein: CASRSSATGSTEAFF.

The rearrangement links TRBV5-8 to TRBJ2-7; the D is unclear. V lost 0 bases to trimming and J lost 6 bases, with 10 bases between them. Per germline, CDR1 SGHTS and CDR2 YDEGEE. This CDR3 spans 13 amino acids. Written as DNA, the CDR3 is TGTGCCAGCAGCTTGGGGAGTTGGTCCGAGCAGTACTTC. Its translation: CASSLGSWSEQYF.

This chain uses TRBV10-3 with TRBJ2-5; TRBD2 agrees at 10 bases. Germline V gene lookup returns CDR1 ENHRY and CDR2 SYGVKD. The CDR3 length is 15 residues. The ends lost 5 bases at V and 2 bases at J; junction bases unmatched: 5. CDR3 residues: CAISRTSGMQETQYF. CDR3 DNA: TGTGCCATCAGTCGGACTAGCGGAATGCAAGAGACCCAGTACTTC.

The chain is built from TRBV6-1 and TRBJ1-5; no reliable D call. Germline V gene data show CDR1 as MNHNS and CDR2 as SASEGT. This CDR3 comprises 13 residues. The germline V and J ends were trimmed by 8 bases and 4 bases, with 12 bases remaining between them. The CDR3 is CASFQSGNQPQHF. In nucleotides, the CDR3 is TGTGCCAGCTTTCAGTCGGGAAATCAGCCCCAGCATTTT.

The chain recombines TRBV29-1 with TRBJ2-5; possibly TRBD2 for D (5 bases). This CDR3 is built from 14 residues. The germline V and J ends were trimmed by 6 bases and 4 bases, with 18 bases remaining between them. Germline values: CDR1 SQVTM, CDR2 ANQGSEA. The CDR3 DNA reads TGCAGCGTCCACCTTAGCGAGGGTGGAGAGACCCAGTACTTC. Its protein is CSVHLSEGGETQYF. The full variable domain, in which reference TRBV29-1 and TRBJ2-5 provide the parts outside the CDR3, is SAVISQKPSRDICQRGTSLTIQCQVDSQVTMMFWYRQQPGQSLTLIATANQGSEATYESGFVIDKFPISRPNLTFSTLTVSNMSPEDSSIYLCSVHLSEGGETQYFGPGTRLLVL.

V gene TRBV4-1 combines with J gene TRBJ1-5; D remains ambiguous. CDR1 MGHRA and CDR2 YSYEKL come from the germline V gene. CDR3 length: 16 amino acids. The V and J ends lost 0 bases and 3 bases respectively, with 12 bases between them. CDR3 bases: TGCGCCAGCAGCCAAGATCAACGGAGCCCCAATCAGCCCCAGCATTTT. It codes for CASSQDQRSPNQPQHF.

Only one count was recorded for this clone. The chain recombines TRBV27 with TRBJ2-3, with 7 bases aligning to TRBD1. This CDR3 spans 14 amino acids. J lost 5 bases, V lost 1 base, and 3 bases had no gene match. The germline V gene encodes CDR1 MNHEY and CDR2 SMNVEV (reference sequence). The CDR3 DNA follows: TGTGCCAGCAGTTTATTCCAGGGGGTAGATACGCAGTATTTT. It encodes CASSLFQGVDTQYF.

This sequence joins TRBV2 and TRBJ2-6, with D tentatively TRBD2 (6 bases). V lost 2 bases to trimming and J lost 0 bases, with 14 bases between them. Germline loops: CDR1 SNHLY, CDR2 FYNNEI. The length of the CDR3 is 18 residues. The CDR3 DNA sequence: TGTGCCAGCAGTGAACCGGGCGGGGTTATCTCTGGGGCCAACGTCCTGACTTTC. Protein product: CASSEPGGVISGANVLTF.

This clone was observed a single time. The chain carries TRBV2 and TRBJ1-1, with TRBD1 as a possible D gene (5 bases). Trimming left V 8 bases short and J 11 bases short, with 18 bases between. The CDR3 covers 12 residues. CDR1 is SNHLY, CDR2 FYNNEI, per germline. Written as DNA, the CDR3 is TGTGCCAGCTGGGGAGGGGACCCGAACGCTTTCTTT. Protein product: CASWGGDPNAFF.

The rearrangement uses TRBV9 and TRBJ2-1; 8 bases align to TRBD2. Germline CDR1 reads SGDLS; CDR2 reads YYNGEE. This CDR3 region has 16 residues. Unmatched junction bases numbered 10, after V lost 1 base and J lost 7 bases. CDR3: CASSVLPSGSNNEQFF. DNA for the CDR3: TGTGCCAGCAGCGTACTGCCCAGCGGGAGTAATAATGAGCAGTTCTTC.

This chain uses TRBV9 with TRBJ1-6; perhaps TRBD1 as D (6 bases). Germline CDR1 reads SGDLS; CDR2 reads YYNGEE. Trimming stripped 6 bases from V and 7 bases from J, with 14 bases between. CDR3 size: 14 residues. CDR3 sequence: CASNKGGGNSPLHF. The CDR3 DNA sequence: TGTGCCAGCAACAAAGGGGGGGGGAATTCACCCCTCCACTTT.

V is TRBV5-1 and J is TRBJ2-1, with a possible D match to TRBD1 (6 bases). CDR1 and CDR2 (germline): SGHRS, YFSETQ. The CDR3 totals 13 residues. Trimming took off 0 bases at V and 8 bases at J, with 9 bases between the two ends. The CDR3 bases are TGCGCCAGCAGCTTGGTGGGGGCCCATGAGCAGTTCTTC. Its protein product is CASSLVGAHEQFF.

CDR3: CASSPAGGSLYEQYF. In nucleotides, the CDR3 is TGTGCCAGCTCACCAGCAGGGGGCAGTCTCTACGAGCAGTACTTC. The V gene is TRBV18, the J gene TRBJ2-7; 8 bases are shared with TRBD1. The CDR3 sequence is 15 residues long. V shed 2 bases and J 3 bases; nucleotides not matched to a gene: 6. Germline V gene lookup returns CDR1 KGHSH and CDR2 LQKENI. The variable domain in full, with the rest retrieved from reference TRBV18 and TRBJ2-7, is NAGVMQNPRHLVRRRGQEARLRCSPMKGHSHVYWYRQLPEEGLKFMVYLQKENIIDESGMPKERFSAEFPKEGPSILRIQQVVRGDSAAYFCASSPAGGSLYEQYFGPGTRLTVT.